This T cell receptor beta chain came from a study of CD8 T cell repertoires and HIV-1 epitope variants. Across the study: Twenty-five autologous and known Gag and Nef epitope variant peptides each stimulated T cells separately. Autologous T cell-negative cells served as antigen-presenting cells in equal numbers.

Trimming removed 1 base from V and 4 bases from J; junction bases left unmatched: 3. CDR3 size: 14 residues. The germline V gene has CDR1 LGHNA and CDR2 YNFKEQ. Using immunoSEQ multiplex PCR, the repertoire was profiled, and TCRdb retains in-frame clones only, with some absent. This sample has thousands of clones, with roughly 70% found just once. Overall study results and limits: No clonotypes responded to the TAALDMSHF plasma variant; about five recognized KF9, one HW9.

Of note for this clone: What it binds is not known.

The receptor comes from a male donor with HIV. The J gene is TRBJ1-2, the V gene TRBV4-2; 7 bases align to TRBD1. The material sequenced was cultured CD8+ T cells derived from PBMCs. CDR3 nucleotide sequence: TGTGCCAGCAGCCAAGTGAGGGACAGCTATGGCTACACCTTC. Translated, it gives CASSQVRDSYGYTF.